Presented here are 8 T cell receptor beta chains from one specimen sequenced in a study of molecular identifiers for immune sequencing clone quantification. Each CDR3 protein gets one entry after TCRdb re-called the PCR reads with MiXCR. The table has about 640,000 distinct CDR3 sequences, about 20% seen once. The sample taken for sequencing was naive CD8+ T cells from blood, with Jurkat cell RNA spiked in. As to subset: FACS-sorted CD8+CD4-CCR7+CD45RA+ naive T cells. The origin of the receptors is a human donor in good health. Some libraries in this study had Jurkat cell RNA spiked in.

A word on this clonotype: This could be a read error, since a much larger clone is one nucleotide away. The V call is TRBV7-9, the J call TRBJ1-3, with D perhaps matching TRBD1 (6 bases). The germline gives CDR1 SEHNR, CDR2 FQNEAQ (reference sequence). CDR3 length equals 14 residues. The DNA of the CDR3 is TGTGTCAGCAGCGGAGGGGGCTCTGGAAACACCATATATTTT. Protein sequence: CVSSGGGSGNTIYF.

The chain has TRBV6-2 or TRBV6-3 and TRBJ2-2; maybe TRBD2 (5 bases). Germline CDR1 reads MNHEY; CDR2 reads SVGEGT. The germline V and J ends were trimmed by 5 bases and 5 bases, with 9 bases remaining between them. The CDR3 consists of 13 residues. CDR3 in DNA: TGTGCCAGCAGTACCAAGCGGACCGGGGAGCTGTTTTTT. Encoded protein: CASSTKRTGELFF.

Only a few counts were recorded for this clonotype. The CDR3 bases are TGTGCCAGCAGTTACTCAGTAAAGGACAGGGGGCGCCCCGGGGAGCTGTTTTTT. Encoded protein: CASSYSVKDRGRPGELFF. The V and J genes are TRBV6-2 or TRBV6-3 and TRBJ2-2; 11 bases align to TRBD1. The CDR3 has 18 amino acids. The germline V gene encodes CDR1 MNHEY and CDR2 SVGEGT. V trimming: 0 bases; J trimming: 6 bases; junction bases outside the gene matches: 9.

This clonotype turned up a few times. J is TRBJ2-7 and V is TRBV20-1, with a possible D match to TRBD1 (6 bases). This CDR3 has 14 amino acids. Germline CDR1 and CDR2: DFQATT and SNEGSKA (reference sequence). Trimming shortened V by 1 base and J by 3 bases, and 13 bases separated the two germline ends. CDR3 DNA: TGCAGTGCTAGAGTGGCAGGGGATGGCTACGAGCAGTACTTC. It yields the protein CSARVAGDGYEQYF.

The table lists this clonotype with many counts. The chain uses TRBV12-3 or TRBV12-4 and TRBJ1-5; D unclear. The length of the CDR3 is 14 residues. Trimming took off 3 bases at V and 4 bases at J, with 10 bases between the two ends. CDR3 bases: TGTGCCAGCAGTTTTCGCAGCGAAAATCAGCCCCAGCATTTT. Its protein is CASSFRSENQPQHF.

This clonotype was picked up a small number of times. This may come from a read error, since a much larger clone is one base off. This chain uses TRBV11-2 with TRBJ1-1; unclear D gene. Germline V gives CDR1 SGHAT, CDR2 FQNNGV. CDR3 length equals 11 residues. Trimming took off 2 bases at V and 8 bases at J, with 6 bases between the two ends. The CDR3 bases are TGTGCCAGCAGCTTATGGCAGGAAGCTTTCTTT. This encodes CASSLWQEAFF.

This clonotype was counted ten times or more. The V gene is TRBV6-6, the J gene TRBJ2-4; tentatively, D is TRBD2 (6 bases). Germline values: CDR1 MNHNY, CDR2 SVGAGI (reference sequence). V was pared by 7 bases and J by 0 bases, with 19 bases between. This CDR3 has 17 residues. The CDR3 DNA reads TGTGCCAGCACCGCGCCCCTCCAAGCGGGAGCCAAAAACATTCAGTACTTC. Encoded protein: CASTAPLQAGAKNIQYF.

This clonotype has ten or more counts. The CDR3 here is CAWSEGTGELFF. The CDR3 bases are TGTGCCTGGAGTGAAGGGACCGGGGAGCTGTTTTTT. V and J are TRBV30 and TRBJ2-2; D gene uncertain. This CDR3 region has 12 residues. Between the trimmed V and J ends, which lost 1 base and 5 bases, there was a span of 5 bases. Looked up from germline, CDR1 is GTSNPN and CDR2 is SVGIG (reference sequence).